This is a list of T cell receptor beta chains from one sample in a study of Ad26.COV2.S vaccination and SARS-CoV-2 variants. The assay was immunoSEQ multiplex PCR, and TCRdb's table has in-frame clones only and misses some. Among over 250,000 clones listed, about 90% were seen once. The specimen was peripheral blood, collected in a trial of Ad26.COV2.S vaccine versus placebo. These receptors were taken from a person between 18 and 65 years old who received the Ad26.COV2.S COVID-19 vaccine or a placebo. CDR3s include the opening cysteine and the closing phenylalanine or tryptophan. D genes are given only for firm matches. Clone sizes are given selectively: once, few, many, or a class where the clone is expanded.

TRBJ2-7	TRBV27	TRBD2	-	TGTGCCAGCAGTTATCGGGGAGGGAGGACGTACGAGCAGTACTTC	CASSYRGGRTYEQYF
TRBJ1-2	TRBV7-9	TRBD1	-	TGTGCCAGCAGCTTAGGGGGCAGGGGGCCAGGTGGCTACACCTTC	CASSLGGRGPGGYTF
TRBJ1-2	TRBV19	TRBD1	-	TGTGCCAGCCGAGCTCAGGACAGGGTATATGGCTACACCTTC	CASRAQDRVYGYTF
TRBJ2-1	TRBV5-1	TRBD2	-	TGCGCCAGCAGCTTGGAGTCCGCGGCTAGCGGAACGAGAGTGCAGTTCTTC	CASSLESAASGTRVQFF
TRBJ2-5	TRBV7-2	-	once	TGTGCCAGCAGCTTAGTTTTGCAGGAGACCCAGTACTTC	CASSLVLQETQYF
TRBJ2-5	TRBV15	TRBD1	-	TGTGCCACCAGCACCCCGGTGAGTTGTAGGGACAGGGTGGAGACCCAGTACTTC	CATSTPVSCRDRVETQYF
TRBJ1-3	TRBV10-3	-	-	TGTGCCATCAGTAACGACAGGACTGGAAACACCATATATTTT	CAISNDRTGNTIYF
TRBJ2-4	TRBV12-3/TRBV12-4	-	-	TGTGCCAGCAGTTTACAGGGGGGGAACATTCAGTACTTC	CASSLQGGNIQYF
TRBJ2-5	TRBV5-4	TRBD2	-	TGTGCCAGCAGCTTCGGACTAGCGGCCCAAGAGACCCAGTACTTC	CASSFGLAAQETQYF
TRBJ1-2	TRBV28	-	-	TGTGCCAGCAGTTCCGTAACCCTTGGCTACACCTTC	CASSSVTLGYTF
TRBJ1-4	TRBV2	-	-	TGTGCCAGCATGGGCTACTCCTCTGAAAAACTGTTTTTT	CASMGYSSEKLFF
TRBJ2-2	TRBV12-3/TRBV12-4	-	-	TGTGCCAGCAGTTTCGGGCACGCCGGGGAGCTGTTTTTT	CASSFGHAGELFF
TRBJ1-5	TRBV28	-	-	TGTGCCAGCAGGGCTCTCAGGGGACAGCCCCAGCATTTT	CASRALRGQPQHF